Here is one T cell receptor beta chain with its context. Treatment described: around 19 received Ad26.COV2.S at low or high dose, single or two shots; 5 received placebo; per-sample allocation not given. Samples came from day 63 after the first vaccine or placebo injection. Method: immunoSEQ multiplex PCR; TCRdb's copy keeps in-frame clones and lacks some. The table has under 600,000 clones, nearly 90% seen once. This sample was included in a study of Ad26.COV2.S vaccination and SARS-CoV-2 variants. The germline CDR1 and CDR2 sequences are SGHRS and YFSETQ. The V and J ends lost 3 bases and 3 bases respectively, with 13 bases between them. This CDR3 has 14 residues.

This rearrangement joins TRBV5-1 to TRBJ2-7, with D possibly TRBD2 on 5 matching bases. This TCR derives from a person aged 18-65 years who received the Ad26.COV2.S COVID-19 vaccine or a placebo. The sample here was peripheral blood, taken in a trial of Ad26.COV2.S vaccine versus placebo. The CDR3 loop reads CASSSGLEDYEQYF. The CDR3 nucleotides read TGCGCCAGCAGCTCAGGACTGGAGGACTACGAGCAGTACTTC. The full variable domain, its missing parts supplied by reference TRBV5-1 and TRBJ2-7, is KAGVTQTPRYLIKTRGQQVTLSCSPISGHRSVSWYQQTPGQGLQFLFEYFSETQRNKGNFPGRFSGRQFSNSRSEMNVSTLELGDSALYLCASSSGLEDYEQYFGPGTRLTVT.